The next 25 T cell receptor beta chains were all read from a single sample in a study of blood T cell repertoires in COVID-19. Using immunoSEQ multiplex PCR, the repertoire was profiled, and TCRdb retains in-frame clones only, with some absent. There are 50,000 to 75,000 clones in the sample; roughly 90% occur only once, and approximately 5% lies in the top ten. Sequencing was carried out using peripheral blood. The receptors originated from an elderly man in a cohort sampled during active COVID-19.

V gene TRBV6-5 combines with J gene TRBJ2-1; 9 bases agree with TRBD1. The germline gives CDR1 MNHEY, CDR2 SVGAGI. The CDR3 is 14 amino acids. Unmatched junction bases numbered 9, after V lost 11 bases and J lost 4 bases. CDR3 nucleotides: TGTGCCTGCCGAACAGGGGGCTCTTACAATGAGCAGTTCTTC. Its translation is CACRTGGSYNEQFF.

The chain joins TRBV14 to TRBJ2-5, with 9 bases aligning to TRBD2. Germline V gives CDR1 SGHDN, CDR2 FVKESK. J gave up 5 bases and V 4 bases, and 5 bases lay outside the gene matches. The CDR3 runs 14 residues. CDR3 residues: CASSRLAGVETQYF. The CDR3 DNA sequence: TGTGCCAGCAGCCGATTAGCGGGAGTGGAGACCCAGTACTTC.

V is TRBV6-5 and J is TRBJ2-7, with no clear D. CDR3 size: 15 residues. Germline-derived CDR1 and CDR2 are MNHEY and SVGAGI. Trimming pared 0 bases from V and 2 bases from J, leaving 11 bases between. The CDR3 DNA reads TGTGCCAGCAGTTACTCTGTCGGCAGCGCCTACGAGCAGTACTTC. Amino acid sequence: CASSYSVGSAYEQYF.

This chain links TRBV5-1 with TRBJ2-7, with TRBD2 matching over 7 bases. Trimming at V came to 4 bases and at J to 2 bases, leaving 9 bases not matched to a gene. CDR3 length: 15 amino acids. Germline CDR1 reads SGHRS; CDR2 reads YFSETQ. DNA for the CDR3: TGCGCCAGCAGCGATTCTAGCGGAGGGACCTACGAGCAGTACTTC. Translation gives CASSDSSGGTYEQYF.

This clone was counted a single time. The J gene is TRBJ2-7, the V gene TRBV3-1 (or the pseudogene TRBV3-2), with D possibly being TRBD1 (6 bases). V shed 1 base and J shed 2 bases, with 12 bases lying between them. The CDR3 is 15 residues long. The germline gives CDR1 LGHDT, CDR2 YNNKEL (reference sequence). In nucleotides, the CDR3 is TGTGCCAGCAGCCAAGGAGCGGACAGAACCTACGAGCAGTACTTC. It yields the protein CASSQGADRTYEQYF.

This sequence joins TRBV9 and TRBJ2-3; 7 nucleotides match TRBD2. Trimming cost V 2 bases and J 2 bases; bases outside gene matches: 5. This CDR3 is 15 amino acids long. Per germline, CDR1 SGDLS and CDR2 YYNGEE. In nucleotides, the CDR3 is TGTGCCAGCAGCGTGGGGGGGACTAACACAGATACGCAGTATTTT. Protein: CASSVGGTNTDTQYF.

The chain is built from TRBV9 and TRBJ1-4; the match to TRBD1 covers 7 bases. CDR1 is SGDLS and CDR2 is YYNGEE in the germline V gene. The CDR3 length is 15 residues. Losses at the gene ends were 2 bases for V and 5 bases for J; bases not matched to a gene: 6. The CDR3 sequence: CASSVSGTENEKLFF. The CDR3 DNA follows: TGTGCCAGCAGCGTCTCCGGGACAGAGAATGAAAAACTGTTTTTT.

The rearrangement links TRBV9 to TRBJ2-2; no definite D call. Germline CDR1 reads SGDLS; CDR2 reads YYNGEE. This CDR3 contains 14 residues. V was shortened by 0 bases and J by 4 bases, with 7 bases between the two germline ends. The CDR3 region is CASSVALATGELFF. The CDR3 DNA reads TGTGCCAGCAGCGTAGCGCTGGCCACCGGGGAGCTGTTTTTT. The full variable domain, in which reference TRBV9 and TRBJ2-2 provide the parts outside the CDR3, is DSGVTQTPKHLITATGQRVTLRCSPRSGDLSVYWYQQSLDQGLQFLIQYYNGEERAKGNILERFSAQQFPDLHSELNLSSLELGDSALYFCASSVALATGELFFGEGSRLTVL.

This clone came up a few times. The chain joins TRBV4-2 to TRBJ1-1; D is possibly TRBD1 (6 bases). V shed 5 bases and J shed 4 bases, with 20 bases lying between them. The CDR3 contains 16 residues. Germline loops: CDR1 LGHNA, CDR2 YNFKEQ. The CDR3 region has the DNA TGTGCCAGCAGCTATAAAGGGGGGACGGGGGGCACTGAAGCTTTCTTT. Encoded protein: CASSYKGGTGGTEAFF.

This chain connects TRBV7-2 to TRBJ2-3, with 13 bases identical to TRBD2. V dropped 5 bases and J dropped 5; count of bases not matched to a gene: 7. Germline CDR1 and CDR2: SGHTA and FQGNSA. This CDR3 contains 16 residues. CDR3 in DNA: TGTGCCAGCAGCAAAACTAGCGGGGGGGCGGGAGATACGCAGTATTTT. Encoded protein: CASSKTSGGAGDTQYF.

The chain combines TRBV2 with TRBJ2-3; 9 bases match TRBD1. V trimming: 8 bases; J trimming: 2 bases; junction bases outside the gene matches: 8. This CDR3 is built from 15 residues. Germline lookup yields CDR1 SNHLY and CDR2 FYNNEI. CDR3 sequence reads: CASPTGTGNTDTQYF. For the CDR3, the DNA is TGTGCCAGCCCGACCGGGACAGGGAACACAGATACGCAGTATTTT.

The chain recombines TRBV5-8 with TRBJ2-7; 8 nucleotides match TRBD1. In germline, CDR1 is SGHTS, CDR2 YDEGEE. The junction had 3 bases not matched to a gene; V was cut back by 1 base and J by 6 bases. CDR3 length: 13 amino acids. CDR3 coding DNA: TGTGCCAGCAGCTTGCCAGGGGGCGGCGAGCAGTACTTC. Translation: CASSLPGGGEQYF.

J is TRBJ1-1 and V is TRBV5-1; TRBD1 might be the D (6 bases). Trimming left V 0 bases short and J 1 base short, with 13 bases between. Per germline, CDR1 SGHRS and CDR2 YFSETQ. This CDR3 spans 16 amino acids. As DNA, the CDR3 is TGCGCCAGCAGCTTGGAGTCAGGGGTGAAGAACACTGAAGCTTTCTTT. It specifies CASSLESGVKNTEAFF.

The V and J genes are TRBV5-8 and TRBJ2-1, with TRBD1 matching over 9 bases. CDR1 SGHTS and CDR2 YDEGEE come from the germline V gene. The J segment lost 6 bases and the V segment lost 3 bases, leaving 4 bases of the junction unmatched. The CDR3 loop spans 14 amino acids. The CDR3 DNA follows: TGTGCCAGCAGCTCCCCGGACAGGGGCAATGAGCAGTTCTTC. This translates into CASSSPDRGNEQFF.

The CDR3 sequence: CASSQEIRASLSGNTIYF. As DNA, the CDR3 is TGTGCCAGCAGCCAAGAAATCAGGGCATCTCTCTCTGGAAACACCATATATTTT. The chain couples TRBV4-2 to TRBJ1-3, with D tentatively TRBD1 (5 bases). This CDR3 contains 18 residues. CDR1 is LGHNA, CDR2 YNFKEQ, per germline. The germline V and J ends were trimmed by 0 bases and 0 bases, with 15 bases remaining between them.

J is TRBJ2-5 and V is TRBV9, with TRBD2 matching over 7 bases. The germline V gene encodes CDR1 SGDLS and CDR2 YYNGEE. This CDR3 comprises 16 residues. With V trimmed by 4 bases and J by 5 bases, 14 bases remained unmatched. DNA for the CDR3: TGTGCCAGCAGCCCCTCCCCCAGGGCGGGAGAGGAGACCCAGTACTTC. Protein sequence: CASSPSPRAGEETQYF.

The CDR3 is CASSRDRGPEETQYF. The CDR3 coding sequence is TGTGCCAGCAGTAGGGACAGGGGGCCCGAAGAGACCCAGTACTTC. The chain uses TRBV7-3 and TRBJ2-5, with 12 nucleotides matching TRBD1. V trimming: 6 bases; J trimming: 3 bases; junction bases outside the gene matches: 5. Germline CDR1 and CDR2: SGHTA and FQGTGA. The CDR3 sequence is 15 residues long.

V and J are TRBV30 and TRBJ2-1, with 8 bases aligning to TRBD2. Germline V gives CDR1 GTSNPN, CDR2 SVGIG (reference sequence). J was trimmed by 0 bases and V by 0 bases; bases with no gene match: 10. CDR3 size: 18 residues. This chain's CDR3 is CAWSVRGSGASSYNEQFF. The CDR3 DNA sequence: TGTGCCTGGAGTGTACGGGGTAGCGGGGCAAGCTCCTACAATGAGCAGTTCTTC.

The gene calls are TRBV6-6 and TRBJ2-1, with D maybe TRBD1 (5 bases). The CDR3 length is 12 residues. The V end was cut by 0 bases, the J end by 12 bases, with 9 bases between. The germline gives CDR1 MNHNY, CDR2 SVGAGI (reference sequence). Written as DNA, the CDR3 is TGTGCCAGCAGTTACTCGGGGCGAGGGCAGTTCTTC. Translation gives CASSYSGRGQFF.

The chain recombines TRBV6-5 with TRBJ2-1; 9 bases line up with TRBD2. CDR3 length: 14 amino acids. V was clipped by 6 bases and J by 4 bases; unmatched bases: 4. Per germline, CDR1 MNHEY and CDR2 SVGAGI. CDR3 DNA: TGTGCCAGCAGACCGGGACTAGCTTACAATGAGCAGTTCTTC. Protein sequence: CASRPGLAYNEQFF.

This clone occurred a few times. V usage is TRBV28 and J usage is TRBJ1-2; D possibly corresponds to TRBD1 (6 bases). V was clipped by 3 bases and J by 4 bases, with 9 bases between them. CDR1 and CDR2 (germline): MDHEN, SYDVKM. This CDR3 comprises 13 residues. The CDR3 reads CASSLGAPYGYTF. The CDR3 DNA is TGTGCCAGCAGTTTGGGGGCCCCCTATGGCTACACCTTC.

The chain links TRBV5-1 to TRBJ2-1; tentatively, D is TRBD2 (7 bases). The CDR3 is 14 amino acids. Trimming pared 7 bases from V and 6 bases from J, leaving 17 bases between. The germline V gene encodes CDR1 SGHRS and CDR2 YFSETQ. The DNA of the CDR3 is TGCGCCAGCGGTTGGGGGGGCGCAGTCAATGAGCAGTTCTTC. Translated, it gives CASGWGGAVNEQFF.

V gene TRBV28 combines with J gene TRBJ1-1; the D gene is possibly TRBD1 (5 bases). Germline lookup yields CDR1 MDHEN and CDR2 SYDVKM. This CDR3 has 15 residues. V was clipped by 6 bases and J by 3 bases, with 17 bases between them. This chain's CDR3 is CASSGGTAFYTEAFF. The CDR3 nucleotides read TGTGCCAGCAGCGGCGGGACTGCGTTTTACACTGAAGCTTTCTTT.

As for this clone: Relative to the germline gene, one junction end is altered; a read error may explain this. This sample also contains other DNA sequences that code for the same CDR3. This chain connects TRBV9 to TRBJ1-1, with 9 bases fitting TRBD1. The CDR3 extends over 17 amino acids. From germline, CDR1 is SGDLS and CDR2 YYNGEE. In DNA form, the CDR3 reads TGCGCCAGCAGCGTAATATCACATGGGACAGGGTTCACTGAAGCTTTCTTT. This codes for CASSVISHGTGFTEAFF.

The V and J genes are TRBV6-5 and TRBJ2-1, with D unclear. Germline V gene lookup returns CDR1 MNHEY and CDR2 SVGAGI. CDR3 length: 14 amino acids. Deletions cut 0 bases from V and 5 bases from J, with 8 bases between. The CDR3 DNA reads as TGTGCCAGCAGTTACTCGATTCTACACAATGAGCAGTTCTTC. Amino acids: CASSYSILHNEQFF.